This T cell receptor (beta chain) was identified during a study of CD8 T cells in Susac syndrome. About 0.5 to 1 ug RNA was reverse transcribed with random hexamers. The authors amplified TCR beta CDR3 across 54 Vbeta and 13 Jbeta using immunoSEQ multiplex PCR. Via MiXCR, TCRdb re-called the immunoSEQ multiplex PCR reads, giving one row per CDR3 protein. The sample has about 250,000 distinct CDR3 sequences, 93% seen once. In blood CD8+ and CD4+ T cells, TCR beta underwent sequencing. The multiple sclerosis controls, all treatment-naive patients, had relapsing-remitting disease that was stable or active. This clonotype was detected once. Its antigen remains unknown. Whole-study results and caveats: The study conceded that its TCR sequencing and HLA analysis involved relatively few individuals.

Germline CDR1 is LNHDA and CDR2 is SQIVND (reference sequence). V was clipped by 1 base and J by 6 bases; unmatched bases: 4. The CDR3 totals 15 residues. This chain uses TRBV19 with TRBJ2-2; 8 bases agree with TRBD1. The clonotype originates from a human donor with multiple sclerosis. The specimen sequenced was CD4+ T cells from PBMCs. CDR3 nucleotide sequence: TGTGCCAGTAGTATAGGGACAGGGTTTCCCGGGGAGCTGTTTTTT. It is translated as CASSIGTGFPGELFF.